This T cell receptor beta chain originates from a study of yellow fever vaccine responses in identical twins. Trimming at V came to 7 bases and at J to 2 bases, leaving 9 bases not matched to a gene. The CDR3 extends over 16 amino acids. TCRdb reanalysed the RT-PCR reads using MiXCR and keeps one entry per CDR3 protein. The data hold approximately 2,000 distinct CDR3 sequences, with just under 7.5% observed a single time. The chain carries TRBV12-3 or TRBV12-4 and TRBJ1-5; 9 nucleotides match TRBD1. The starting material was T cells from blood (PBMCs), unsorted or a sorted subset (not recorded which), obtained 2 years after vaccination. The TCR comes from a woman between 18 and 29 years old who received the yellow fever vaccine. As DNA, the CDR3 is TGTGCCAGCAACCGAAACAGGGGGCAGGGCAATCAGCCCCAGCATTTT. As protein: CASNRNRGQGNQPQHF.